The next 8 T cell receptor beta chains were all read from a single sample in a study of CD8+CD57+ T cells in acquired aplastic anemia. The template used for profiling TCR beta VDJ and CDR3 was genomic DNA. In TCRdb, the reads were re-called with MiXCR into one record per CDR3 protein. The table has more than 150,000 distinct CDR3 sequences, over 60% seen once. The sequenced sample was sorted CD4+, CD8+, or CD8+CD57+ T cells (not recorded which) from PBMCs. The receptors here all came from a human donor with severe aplastic anemia or a healthy control (not recorded which).

This rearrangement joins TRBV12-3 or TRBV12-4 to TRBJ1-2; D remains ambiguous. Trimming shortened V by 3 bases and J by 5 bases, and 7 bases separated the two germline ends. The CDR3 runs 12 residues. CDR3 loop: CASSFLGYGYTF. The DNA for the CDR3 is TGTGCCAGCAGTTTTTTGGGGTATGGCTACACCTTC.

V is TRBV10-3 and J is TRBJ1-6; D remains ambiguous. CDR1 is ENHRY and CDR2 is SYGVKD in the germline V gene. V lost 6 bases, J lost 5 bases, and 8 bases lay in between. This CDR3 comprises 13 residues. CDR3 DNA sequence: TGTGCCATCAGCCCCGTAAATAATTCACCCCTCCACTTT. Translating gives CAISPVNNSPLHF.

The rearrangement uses TRBV9 and TRBJ1-2; TRBD1 is a possible D gene (6 bases). The CDR3 is 15 amino acids. Trimming took 3 bases from V and 4 from J, leaving 16 bases between them. The germline V gene has CDR1 SGDLS and CDR2 YYNGEE. The CDR3 is CASSASQGPFYGYTF. CDR3 DNA sequence: TGTGCCAGCAGCGCATCACAGGGCCCCTTCTATGGCTACACCTTC.

Concerning this clonotype: No DNA is shown, since the ends of the CDR3 on it are uncertain; the CDR3 is the one TCRdb lists. The chain links TRBV5-8 to TRBJ2-5. The CDR3 is 21 residues long, ends included. Germline assignment: CDR1 SGHTS and CDR2 YDEGEE. CDR3: CASSLRILSTEAFFGQETQYF.

The gene calls are TRBV7-3 and TRBJ1-1; D is undetermined. Trimming removed 4 bases from V and 1 base from J, with 10 bases in between. The germline gives CDR1 SGHTA, CDR2 FQGTGA. The length of the CDR3 is 14 residues. The CDR3 DNA reads TGTGCCAGCAGCTCCTTCGGCGGGAACACTGAAGCTTTCTTT. Encoded protein: CASSSFGGNTEAFF.

Ten or more counts support this clonotype. The rearrangement links TRBV6-5 to TRBJ1-2, with TRBD1 as a possible D gene (5 bases). V lost 0 bases, J lost 4 bases, and 12 bases lay in between. This CDR3 is 15 amino acids long. The germline V gene has CDR1 MNHEY and CDR2 SVGAGI. The chain's CDR3 is CASSYSGAPLYGYTF. DNA of the CDR3: TGTGCCAGCAGTTACTCAGGGGCCCCCCTCTATGGCTACACCTTC.

The rearrangement links TRBV9 to TRBJ1-6, with D uncertain. The CDR3 covers 16 residues. V was pared by 4 bases and J by 4 bases, with 15 bases between. Per germline, CDR1 SGDLS and CDR2 YYNGEE. CDR3 in DNA: TGTGCCAGCAGCCCGAAGTCGTCGGATTATAATTCACCCCTCCACTTT. Translating gives CASSPKSSDYNSPLHF.

The chain has TRBV24-1 and TRBJ1-1, with unresolved D. The ends were cut back, 2 bases at V and 1 base at J, with 4 bases in the middle. The CDR3 contains 13 residues. Germline V CDR1 and CDR2: KGHDR, SFDVKD. The CDR3: CATSDYGNTEAFF. The CDR3 bases are TGTGCCACCAGTGATTATGGGAACACTGAAGCTTTCTTT.